This TCR beta chain derives from a study of T cell responses to AZD1222 COVID-19 vaccine. CDR3 length equals 15 residues. The germline gives CDR1 SGHTA, CDR2 FQGNSA. The V end lost 7 bases, the J end lost 6 bases, and 16 bases lay between the germline ends. Comments on this clone: What it binds is not known.

TCRdb's table, derived via immunoSEQ multiplex PCR, lists solely in-frame clones and lacks some. The sample yields about 140,000 clones, about 90% seen once. Study findings and constraints: CD4 TCRs covered the whole spike, strongest at regions 160-218 and 743-854. In all cases, repertoires were sampled only after the peak T cell response. Most donors were white British, females outnumbered males, and clonal diversity was possibly underestimated.

Material: peripheral blood, obtained 28 days after the second AZD1222 dose. The chain has TRBV7-2 and TRBJ1-6, with D maybe TRBD1 (6 bases). The receptor was derived from an adult who received the AZD1222 COVID-19 vaccine. The CDR3 reads CASTPAGGRNSPLHF. For the CDR3, the DNA is TGTGCCAGCACCCCCGCGGGGGGCCGTAATTCACCCCTCCACTTT.